This T cell receptor (beta chain) originates from a study of CD8+ T cells in alopecia areata. Overall study context: Percent affected scalp area, the SALT score, rated treated patients' severity.

RNA, once extracted, was reverse transcribed into cDNA for use as the sequencing template. Assay used: immunoSEQ multiplex PCR; TCRdb lists only in-frame clones, some missing. The table shows roughly 170,000 clones, with roughly 62% occurring only once. This clone was recorded a few times. In germline, CDR1 is SGHTA, CDR2 FQGNSA. Trimming removed 1 base from V and 4 bases from J, with 16 bases in between. The CDR3 spans 16 residues. Treatment noted: oral pan-JAK inhibitor, 5-10 mg twice daily. Specimens obtained from alopecia areata patients comprised lesional scalp punch biopsies and peripheral blood.

J is TRBJ1-1 and V is TRBV7-2, with D maybe TRBD1 (6 bases). This TCR derives from a human donor with alopecia areata. Source: CD8+ T cells sorted from blood, taken at week 24, from a patient treated with tofacitinib. CDR3 sequence: CASSLDPRGVVTEAFF. CDR3 nucleotide sequence: TGTGCCAGCAGCTTAGACCCCAGGGGTGTTGTCACTGAAGCTTTCTTT. Variable domain in full (rest from reference TRBV7-2 and TRBJ1-1): GAGVSQSPSNKVTEKGKDVELRCDPISGHTALYWYRQSLGQGLEFLIYFQGNSAPDKSGLPSDRFSAERTGGSVSTLTIQRTQQEDSAVYLCASSLDPRGVVTEAFFGQGTRLTVV.